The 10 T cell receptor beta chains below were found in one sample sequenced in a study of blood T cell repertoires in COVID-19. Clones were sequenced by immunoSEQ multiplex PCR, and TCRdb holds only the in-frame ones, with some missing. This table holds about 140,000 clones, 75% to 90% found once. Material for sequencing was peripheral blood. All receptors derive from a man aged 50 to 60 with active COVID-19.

The CDR3 DNA follows: TGCGCCAGCAGCCCGGAAGGGACAGGGAATCAGCCCCAGCATTTT. Residues: CASSPEGTGNQPQHF. This chain joins TRBV5-1 and TRBJ1-5; 9 positions agree with TRBD1. Germline CDR1 is SGHRS and CDR2 is YFSETQ. The CDR3 consists of 15 residues. V shed 4 bases, J shed 4 bases, and the junction held 6 bases outside the gene matches.

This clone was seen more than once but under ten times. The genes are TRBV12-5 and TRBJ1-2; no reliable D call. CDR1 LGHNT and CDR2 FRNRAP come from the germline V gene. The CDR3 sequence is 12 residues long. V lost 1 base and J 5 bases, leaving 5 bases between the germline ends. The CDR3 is CASGLAQYGYTF. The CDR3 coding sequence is TGTGCTAGTGGTTTGGCGCAGTATGGCTACACCTTC.

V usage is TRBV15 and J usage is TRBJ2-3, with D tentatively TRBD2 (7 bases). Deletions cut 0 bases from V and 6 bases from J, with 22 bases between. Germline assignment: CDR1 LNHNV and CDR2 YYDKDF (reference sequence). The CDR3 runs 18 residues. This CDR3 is CATSRDLPKGGATDTQYF. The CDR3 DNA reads TGTGCCACCAGCAGAGATCTTCCCAAGGGGGGGGCCACGGATACGCAGTATTTT.

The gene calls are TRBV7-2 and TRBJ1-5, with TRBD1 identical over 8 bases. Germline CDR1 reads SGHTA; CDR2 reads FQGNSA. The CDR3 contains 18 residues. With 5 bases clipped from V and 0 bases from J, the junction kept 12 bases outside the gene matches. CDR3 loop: CASSQGASGAYSNQPQHF. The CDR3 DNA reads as TGTGCCAGCAGCCAGGGGGCGTCTGGGGCCTATAGCAATCAGCCCCAGCATTTT.

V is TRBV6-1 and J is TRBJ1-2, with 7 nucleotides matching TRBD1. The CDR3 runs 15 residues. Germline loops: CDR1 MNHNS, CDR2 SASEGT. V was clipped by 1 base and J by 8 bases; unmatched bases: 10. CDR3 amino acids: CASSEDRGWRGGYTF. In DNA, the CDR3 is TGTGCCAGCAGTGAAGACAGGGGTTGGCGCGGGGGCTACACCTTC.

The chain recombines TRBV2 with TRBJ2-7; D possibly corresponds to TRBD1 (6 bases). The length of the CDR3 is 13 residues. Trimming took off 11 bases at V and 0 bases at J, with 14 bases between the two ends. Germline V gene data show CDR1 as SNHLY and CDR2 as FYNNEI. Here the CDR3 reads CASGAVVSYEQYF. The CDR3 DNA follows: TGTGCCTCAGGGGCAGTGGTCTCCTACGAGCAGTACTTC.

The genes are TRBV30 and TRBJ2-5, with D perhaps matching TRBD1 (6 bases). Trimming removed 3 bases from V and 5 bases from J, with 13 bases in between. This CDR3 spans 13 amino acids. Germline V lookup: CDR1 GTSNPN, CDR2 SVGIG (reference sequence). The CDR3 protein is CAWSYREMETQYF. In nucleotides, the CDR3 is TGTGCCTGGAGCTACAGGGAAATGGAGACCCAGTACTTC.

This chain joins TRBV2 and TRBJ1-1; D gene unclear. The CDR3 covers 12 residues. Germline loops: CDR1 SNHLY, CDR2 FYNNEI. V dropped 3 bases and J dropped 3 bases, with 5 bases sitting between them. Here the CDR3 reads CASSDTDTEAFF. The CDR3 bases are TGTGCCAGCAGTGACACTGACACTGAAGCTTTCTTT.

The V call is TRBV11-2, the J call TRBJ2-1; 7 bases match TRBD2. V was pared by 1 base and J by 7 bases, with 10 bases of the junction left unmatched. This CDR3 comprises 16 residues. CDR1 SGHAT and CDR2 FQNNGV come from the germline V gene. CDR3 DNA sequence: TGTGCCAGCAGCTTAGTTGGGGGAGCGGGGAAAAATGAGCAGTTCTTC. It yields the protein CASSLVGGAGKNEQFF.

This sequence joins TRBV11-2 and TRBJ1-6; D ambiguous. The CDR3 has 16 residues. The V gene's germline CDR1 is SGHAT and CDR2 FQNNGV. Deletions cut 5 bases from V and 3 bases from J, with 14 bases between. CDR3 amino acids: CASSEAALGYNSPLHF. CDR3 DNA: TGTGCCAGCAGCGAGGCGGCCCTGGGCTATAATTCACCCCTCCACTTT.